This passage covers 6 T cell receptor beta chains from one sample sequenced in a study of post-analysis software for immune sequencing data. Findings and caveats of the study: With TRBV5-6, TRBV5-1 and TRBV20-1 included, about five TRBV segments were more frequent in patients than in controls.

Prepared libraries of TCR beta cDNA carried unique molecular identifiers. TCRdb independently ran MiXCR on the PCR reads; one entry per CDR3 protein. The sample lists 450,000 to 700,000 distinct CDR3 sequences; roughly 45% were seen once. The antigens these receptors bind are not known. Specimen: blood. All receptors derive from a girl between 5 and 17 years old with multiple sclerosis.

The table lists this clonotype with many counts. This sequence joins TRBV9 and TRBJ1-5; D is unclear. Trimming left V 0 bases short and J 4 bases short, with 8 bases between. Germline CDR1 and CDR2: SGDLS and YYNGEE. The CDR3 runs 14 residues. The chain's CDR3 is CASSVGGDNQPQHF. The CDR3 coding sequence is TGTGCCAGCAGCGTAGGAGGTGATAATCAGCCCCAGCATTTT.

The V and J genes are TRBV29-1 and TRBJ2-7; 8 nucleotides agree with TRBD1. CDR3 size: 18 residues. The germline CDR1 and CDR2 sequences are SQVTM and ANQGSEA. Trimming at V came to 1 base and at J to 2 bases, leaving 16 bases not matched to a gene. The CDR3 DNA reads as TGCAGCGTTGAAGGGGGAGGCGGGACAGGATATTATCCCTACGAGCAGTACTTC. Translation gives CSVEGGGGTGYYPYEQYF.

The chain carries TRBV9 and TRBJ2-7; D is ambiguous. V was clipped by 0 bases and J by 0 bases, with 7 bases between them. The CDR3 spans 14 residues. Looked up from germline, CDR1 is SGDLS and CDR2 is YYNGEE. The CDR3 DNA is TGTGCCAGCAGCGTAGGGGCACCCTCCTACGAGCAGTACTTC. Translation gives CASSVGAPSYEQYF.

This clonotype came up a few times. This rearrangement joins TRBV5-1 to TRBJ2-5, with 7 positions matching TRBD1. Germline V gives CDR1 SGHRS, CDR2 YFSETQ. The length of the CDR3 is 14 residues. V dropped 4 bases and J dropped 5; count of bases not matched to a gene: 8. The CDR3 loop reads CASSADRARETQYF. The CDR3 DNA reads as TGCGCCAGCAGCGCCGACAGGGCCAGGGAGACCCAGTACTTC.

This chain connects TRBV5-1 to TRBJ2-3; 9 bases are shared with TRBD2. This CDR3 is built from 17 residues. Germline assignment: CDR1 SGHRS and CDR2 YFSETQ. With 0 bases clipped from V and 1 base from J, the junction kept 6 bases outside the gene matches. The CDR3 DNA is TGCGCCAGCAGCTTGGCCCTCCTAGCGGGGCGCACAGATACGCAGTATTTT. It is translated as CASSLALLAGRTDTQYF.

Details on this clonotype: The junction differs from germline at one of its ends, possibly a read error. The chain carries TRBV5-1 and TRBJ2-3; perhaps D is TRBD1 or TRBD2 (5 bases each). Germline V gene sequence: CDR1 SGHRS, CDR2 YFSETQ. The CDR3 runs to 15 residues. DNA for the CDR3: TGCGCCAGCAGCTTGGTCCGGGACCACACAGGTACGCAGTATTTT. It is translated as CASSLVRDHTGTQYF.